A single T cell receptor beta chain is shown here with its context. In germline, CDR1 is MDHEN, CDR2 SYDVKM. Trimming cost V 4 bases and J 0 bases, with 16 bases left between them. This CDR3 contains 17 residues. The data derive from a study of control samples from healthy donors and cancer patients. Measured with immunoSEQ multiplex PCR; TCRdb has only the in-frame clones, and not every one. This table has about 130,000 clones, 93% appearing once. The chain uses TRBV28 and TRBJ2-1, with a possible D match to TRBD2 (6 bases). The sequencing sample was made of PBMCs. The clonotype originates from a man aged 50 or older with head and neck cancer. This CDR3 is CASSSRGFGSSYNEQFF. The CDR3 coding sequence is TGTGCCAGCAGTTCCCGGGGGTTTGGGAGCTCCTACAATGAGCAGTTCTTC.